This T cell receptor beta chain stems from a study of CD8+CD57+ T cells in acquired aplastic anemia. Study as a whole: Recorded DNA amounts for sorted CD4+ and CD8+ cells had an average of around 3 ug. Whole-study results and caveats: Between the patient and control groups, CD8+ Simpson's diversity did not differ significantly.

Ten or more counts support this clonotype. Its matching antigen is unknown. Patients picked for sequencing had shown CD8+CD57+ cell expansion detected by flow cytometry. As a group, the patients uniformly had severe acquired aplastic anemia. At blood sampling, none of the patients had yet received therapy. This CDR3 comprises 14 residues. The germline gives CDR1 SEHNR, CDR2 FQNEAQ (reference sequence). V was pared by 5 bases and J by 7 bases, with 12 bases between. Genomic DNA provided the template from which TCR beta VDJ and CDR3 profiles were obtained. Each CDR3 protein is one row after TCRdb ran MiXCR on the reads. The profile shows 100,000 to 150,000 distinct CDR3 sequences, approximately 36% of them singletons.

The TCR originated in a human donor with aplastic anemia. Sequenced input: sorted CD4+, CD8+, or CD8+CD57+ T cells (not recorded which) from PBMCs. The chain carries TRBV7-9 and TRBJ1-6; possibly TRBD1 for D (5 bases). CDR3 region: CASSRDRENSPLHF. CDR3 nucleotides: TGTGCCAGCAGCCGGGACCGGGAGAATTCACCCCTCCACTTT.